What follows is one T cell receptor beta chain and its context. This sample stems from a study of blood T cell repertoires in COVID-19. Using immunoSEQ multiplex PCR, the repertoire was profiled, and TCRdb retains in-frame clones only, with some absent. In the table there are about 220,000 clones, around 83% of which are singletons. Trimming took 3 bases from V and 4 from J, leaving 10 bases between them. CDR1 is LNHDA, CDR2 SQIVND, per germline (reference sequence). The CDR3 runs 14 residues. The sample consisted of peripheral blood. The TCR comes from a man aged 45 to 65 with active or convalescent COVID-19. V gene TRBV19 combines with J gene TRBJ1-5; D is unresolved. Here the CDR3 reads CASSIESVNQPQHF. For the CDR3, the DNA is TGTGCCAGTAGTATCGAGAGTGTTAATCAGCCCCAGCATTTT.